This TCR beta chain originates from a study of control samples from healthy donors and cancer patients. Trimming took off 2 bases at V and 8 bases at J, with 24 bases between the two ends. The germline V gene encodes CDR1 MNHNS and CDR2 SASEGT. The CDR3 loop spans 17 amino acids. The assay was immunoSEQ multiplex PCR, and TCRdb's table has in-frame clones only and misses some. The sample lists about 89,000 clones, approximately 86% occurring once. The chain has TRBV6-1 and TRBJ1-2; D possibly corresponds to TRBD1 (5 bases). Source material: blood. This sequence was found in a young man in good health. The CDR3 protein is CASSETPGLPPGGGYTF. The CDR3 region has the DNA TGTGCCAGCAGTGAAACCCCGGGACTCCCTCCGGGAGGAGGCTACACCTTC.